Described below is a single T cell receptor beta chain sequence and its context. The antigen is undetermined. CDR1 is SGHVS, CDR2 FNYEAQ, per germline. This CDR3 spans 16 amino acids. Deletions cut 5 bases from V and 6 bases from J, with 23 bases between. This specimen belongs to a study of graft-versus-host responses after intestinal transplantation. Study in general: Transplant types were multivisceral, liver-intestinal, or isolated intestinal. Each recipient received anti-thymocyte globulin induction, then tacrolimus and steroids for roughly 3 years. Study-level points and caveats: GvH clonotypes were identified within recipient marrow, with a subset emerging first in ileum or blood. The presence of high graft-versus-host to host-versus-graft clonal ratios in allografts characterized patients with graft-donor T cell macrochimerism.

TCRdb's table, derived via immunoSEQ multiplex PCR, lists solely in-frame clones and lacks some. This table has approximately 90,000 clones, about 87% appearing once. The sample in question was unstimulated CD4+ T cells sorted from spleen or lymph node cells, obtained before transplant. The clonotype comes from a human donor who was the organ donor for an intestinal transplant. V and J are TRBV7-6 and TRBJ2-7; D is possibly TRBD2 (5 bases). DNA for the CDR3: TGTGCCAGCAGCCCCGGTAGTGAGGGCCGTATAGCCGAGCAGTACTTC. As protein: CASSPGSEGRIAEQYF.